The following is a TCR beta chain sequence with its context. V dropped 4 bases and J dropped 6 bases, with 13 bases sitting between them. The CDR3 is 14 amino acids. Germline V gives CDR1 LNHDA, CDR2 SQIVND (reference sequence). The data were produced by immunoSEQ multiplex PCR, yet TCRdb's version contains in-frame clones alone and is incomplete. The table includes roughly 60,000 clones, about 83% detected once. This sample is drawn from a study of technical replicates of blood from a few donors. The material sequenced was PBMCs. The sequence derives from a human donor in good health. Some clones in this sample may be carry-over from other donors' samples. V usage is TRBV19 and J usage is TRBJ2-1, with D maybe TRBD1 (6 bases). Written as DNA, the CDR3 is TGTGCCAGTAGTACCCCACAGGGAACCAATGAGCAGTTCTTC. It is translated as CASSTPQGTNEQFF.